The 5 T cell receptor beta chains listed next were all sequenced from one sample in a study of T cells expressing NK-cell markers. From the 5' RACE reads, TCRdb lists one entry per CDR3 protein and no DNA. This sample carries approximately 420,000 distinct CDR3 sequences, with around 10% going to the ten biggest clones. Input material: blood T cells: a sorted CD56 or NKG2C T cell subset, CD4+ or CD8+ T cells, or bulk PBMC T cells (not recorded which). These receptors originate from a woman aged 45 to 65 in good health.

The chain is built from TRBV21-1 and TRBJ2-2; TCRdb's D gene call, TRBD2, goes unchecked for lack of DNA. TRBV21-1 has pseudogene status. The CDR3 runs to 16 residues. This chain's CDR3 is CASTGRSRPNTGELFF.

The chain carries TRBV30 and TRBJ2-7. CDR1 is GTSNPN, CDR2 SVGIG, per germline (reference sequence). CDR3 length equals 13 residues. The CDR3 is CAWRGKGNYEQYF.

CDR3 loop: CASSRDSLDFNSPLHF. The chain uses TRBV12-3 or TRBV12-4 and TRBJ1-6; lacking DNA, the TRBD1 call made by TCRdb goes unchecked. The CDR3 sequence is 16 residues long.

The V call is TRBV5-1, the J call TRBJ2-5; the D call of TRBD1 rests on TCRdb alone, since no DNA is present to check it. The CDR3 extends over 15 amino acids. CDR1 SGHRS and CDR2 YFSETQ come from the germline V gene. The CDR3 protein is CASSRVAGTEETQYF.

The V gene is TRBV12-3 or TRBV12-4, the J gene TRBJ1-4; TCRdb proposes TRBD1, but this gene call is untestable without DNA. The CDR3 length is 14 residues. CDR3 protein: CASSPGQEGEKLFF.